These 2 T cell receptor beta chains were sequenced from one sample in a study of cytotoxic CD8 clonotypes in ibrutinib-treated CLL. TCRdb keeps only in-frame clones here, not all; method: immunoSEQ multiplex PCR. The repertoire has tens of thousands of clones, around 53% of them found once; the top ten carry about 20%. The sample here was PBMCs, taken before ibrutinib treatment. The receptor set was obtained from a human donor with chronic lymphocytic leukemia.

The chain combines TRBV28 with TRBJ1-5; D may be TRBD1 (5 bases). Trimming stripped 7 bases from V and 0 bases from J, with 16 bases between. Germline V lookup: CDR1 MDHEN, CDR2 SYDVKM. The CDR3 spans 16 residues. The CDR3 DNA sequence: TGTGCCAGCACCACCCCGGGGGGAATTAGCAATCAGCCCCAGCATTTT. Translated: CASTTPGGISNQPQHF.

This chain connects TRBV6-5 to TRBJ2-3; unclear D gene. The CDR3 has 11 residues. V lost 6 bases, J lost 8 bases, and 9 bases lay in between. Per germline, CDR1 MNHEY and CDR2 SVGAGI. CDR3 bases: TGTGCCAGCAGCCCACTCGGTACGCAGTATTTT. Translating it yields CASSPLGTQYF.